A single sample is the source of the 28 T cell receptor beta chains below, sequenced in a study of T cells in Graves' hyperthyroidism and ophthalmopathy. It was RNA transcripts that yielded the amplified TCR beta CDR3 regions. Initially, a first-round RT-PCR of the TCR CDR3 employed the HTBI primer set. Using its own MiXCR run on the multiplex PCR reads, TCRdb lists one record per CDR3 protein. The table includes 250,000 to 300,000 distinct CDR3 sequences, around a fifth detected once. The material sequenced was blood. These receptors all stem from a man between 45 and 60 years old with Graves' ophthalmopathy.

This clonotype was seen only a few times. The chain carries TRBV5-1 and TRBJ2-6; D is perhaps TRBD1 or TRBD2 (5 bases each). V was cut by 4 bases and J by 4 bases, with 21 bases left in between. CDR1 is SGHRS and CDR2 is YFSETQ in the germline V gene. The length of the CDR3 is 18 residues. The CDR3 region is CASSRLGRDAWGANVLTF. The CDR3 nucleotides are TGCGCCAGCAGCCGTTTGGGACGGGACGCATGGGGGGCCAACGTCCTGACTTTC.

This clonotype was recorded many times. V is TRBV6-1 and J is TRBJ2-7; 8 positions match TRBD2. Germline CDR1 is MNHNS and CDR2 is SASEGT. The CDR3 is made up of 15 amino acids. V lost 6 bases, J lost 6 bases, and 13 bases stayed unmatched. CDR3 loop: CASSLAGLGVPEQYF. The DNA for the CDR3 is TGTGCCAGCAGCCTAGCGGGCCTGGGGGTTCCCGAGCAGTACTTC.

The sample holds a few counts of this clonotype. For the CDR3, the DNA is TGTGCCAGCAGTGCTCTCGAGGGGGGAAGGTGGGGCTACACCTTC. It codes for CASSALEGGRWGYTF. This rearrangement joins TRBV27 to TRBJ1-2, with D perhaps matching TRBD1 (6 bases). V gave up 5 bases and J gave up 8 bases, with 21 bases separating them. Germline V CDR1 and CDR2: MNHEY, SMNVEV (reference sequence). The CDR3 has 15 residues.

This clonotype was seen at least ten times. This sequence joins TRBV2 and TRBJ2-1; 9 bases fit TRBD2. Germline CDR1 and CDR2: SNHLY and FYNNEI. This CDR3 contains 16 residues. V was clipped by 6 bases and J by 6 bases; unmatched bases: 12. CDR3 bases: TGTGCCAGCAGACCTTTAGCGGGAGAAGCCCGCAATGAGCAGTTCTTC. Translation gives CASRPLAGEARNEQFF.

This clonotype was found once. V gene TRBV6-1 combines with J gene TRBJ2-1; 9 bases agree with TRBD2. The junction had 8 bases not matched to a gene; V was cut back by 5 bases and J by 0 bases. Per the germline V gene, CDR1 is MNHNS and CDR2 is SASEGT. The CDR3 has 17 amino acids. The CDR3, as DNA: TGTGCCAGCAGTCCCCGCCCTAGCGGGGCCTCCTACAATGAGCAGTTCTTC. It yields the protein CASSPRPSGASYNEQFF.

With respect to this clonotype: A clone one base away is much larger, so this may be a read error. V gene TRBV7-8 combines with J gene TRBJ2-6, with 12 nucleotides matching TRBD2. CDR1 and CDR2 (germline): SGHVS, FQNEAQ. The junction had 6 bases not matched to a gene; V was cut back by 2 bases and J by 1 base. The CDR3 sequence is 19 residues long. CDR3: CASSLQTSGSLSGANVLTF. The CDR3, as DNA: TGTGCCAGCAGCTTACAGACTAGCGGGAGTTTATCTGGGGCCAACGTCCTGACTTTC.

This chain connects TRBV20-1 to TRBJ2-5, with no clear D. The CDR3 covers 14 residues. V lost 1 base to trimming and J lost 2 bases, with 11 bases between them. Germline V CDR1 and CDR2: DFQATT, SNEGSKA (reference sequence). The CDR3 sequence is CSARGGQTQETQYF. CDR3 nucleotide sequence: TGCAGTGCTAGAGGTGGCCAGACACAAGAGACCCAGTACTTC.

The gene calls are TRBV5-1 and TRBJ2-7; TRBD2 aligns across 9 bases. V lost 6 bases, J lost 2 bases, and 9 bases stayed unmatched. This CDR3 spans 15 amino acids. CDR1 SGHRS and CDR2 YFSETQ come from the germline V gene. This CDR3 is CASKPLAGTTYEQYF. The CDR3 DNA reads TGCGCCAGCAAACCCCTAGCGGGAACTACCTACGAGCAGTACTTC.

The chain combines TRBV30 with TRBJ2-1; TRBD2 matches at 7 bases. J was trimmed by 8 bases and V by 7 bases; bases with no gene match: 14. Germline V gives CDR1 GTSNPN, CDR2 SVGIG (reference sequence). The CDR3 loop spans 14 amino acids. The CDR3 is CALTPGLQWYEQFF. The CDR3, as DNA: TGTGCCTTAACCCCGGGACTACAATGGTATGAGCAGTTCTTC.

The V call is TRBV24-1, the J call TRBJ2-5; D assignment may be TRBD1 or TRBD2 (5 bases each). With 0 bases removed from V and 2 bases from J, the gap between germline ends came to 9 bases. In germline, CDR1 is KGHDR, CDR2 SFDVKD. The CDR3 spans 15 residues. The CDR3: CATSDLRGAQETQYF. The CDR3 DNA reads TGTGCCACCAGTGATTTGAGGGGAGCGCAAGAGACCCAGTACTTC.

This clonotype was observed many times. The chain combines TRBV14 with TRBJ2-7; D is undetermined. The CDR3 spans 14 residues. The germline V and J ends were trimmed by 4 bases and 2 bases, with 12 bases remaining between them. Germline V gene lookup returns CDR1 SGHDN and CDR2 FVKESK. The chain's CDR3 is CASSREGMTYEQYF. CDR3 nucleotides: TGTGCCAGCAGCCGAGAAGGTATGACCTACGAGCAGTACTTC.

This clonotype came up many times. This rearrangement joins TRBV5-1 to TRBJ2-7; D is perhaps TRBD1 or TRBD2 (6 bases each). V lost 4 bases to trimming and J lost 1 base, with 9 bases between them. The length of the CDR3 is 13 residues. Germline V lookup: CDR1 SGHRS, CDR2 YFSETQ. In nucleotides, the CDR3 is TGCGCCAGCAGCCGGGGGCCGTCCTACGAGCAGTACTTC. Translated: CASSRGPSYEQYF.

A word on this clonotype: At one of its ends the junction is not consistent with the germline gene, which may arise from a read error. The genes are TRBV2 and TRBJ2-1; D remains unclear. This CDR3 contains 13 residues. Germline values: CDR1 SNHLY, CDR2 FYNNEI. The CDR3 nucleotides are TGTGCCAGCATTTCCAGCTCCTACAATGGGCAGTTCTTC. It encodes CASISSSYNGQFF.

The chain employs TRBV20-1 and TRBJ2-1, with 14 nucleotides matching TRBD2. The CDR3 runs 14 residues. Germline assignment: CDR1 DFQATT and CDR2 SNEGSKA (reference sequence). Trimming took 8 bases from V and 7 from J; bases not matched to a gene: 7. CDR3 residues: CSPRTSGRRNEQFF. In DNA, the CDR3 is TGCAGTCCAAGGACTAGCGGGAGGAGGAATGAGCAGTTCTTC.

This clonotype was observed at least ten times. V usage is TRBV7-9 and J usage is TRBJ1-1; no clear D gene. Trimming took off 6 bases at V and 4 bases at J, with 9 bases between the two ends. Germline assignment: CDR1 SEHNR and CDR2 FQNEAQ (reference sequence). CDR3 length equals 12 residues. The CDR3 sequence: CASSWGSTEAFF. The CDR3, as DNA: TGTGCCAGCAGTTGGGGAAGCACTGAAGCTTTCTTT.

This rearrangement joins TRBV10-2 to TRBJ1-1, with D perhaps TRBD1 (5 bases). The CDR3 contains 12 residues. Trimming took 7 bases from V and 7 from J, leaving 13 bases between them. CDR1 and CDR2 (germline): WSHSY, SAAADI. The CDR3 coding sequence is TGCGCCAGCATAAGGGGAGTTGGTGAAGCTTTCTTT. Amino acid sequence: CASIRGVGEAFF.

This clonotype was observed many times. The chain employs TRBV28 and TRBJ2-5; TRBD1 matches 7 bases. Looked up from germline, CDR1 is MDHEN and CDR2 is SYDVKM. The CDR3 loop spans 15 amino acids. Trimming at V came to 6 bases and at J to 5 bases, leaving 12 bases not matched to a gene. The CDR3 region is CASSLTGARGETQYF. The CDR3 DNA reads TGTGCCAGCAGCTTAACAGGGGCGAGAGGGGAGACCCAGTACTTC.

This clonotype was observed many times. V is TRBV7-8 and J is TRBJ2-1; TRBD1 might be the D (6 bases). Between the trimmed V and J ends, which lost 1 base and 13 bases, there was a span of 11 bases. Germline assignment: CDR1 SGHVS and CDR2 FQNEAQ. The CDR3 is 12 residues long. The CDR3: CASSLVGARQFF. DNA of the CDR3: TGTGCCAGCAGCTTAGTGGGGGCACGTCAGTTCTTC. The full variable domain, with the rest looked up from reference TRBV7-8 and TRBJ2-1, is GAGVSQSPRYKVAKRGQDVALRCDPISGHVSLFWYQQALGQGPEFLTYFQNEAQLDKSGLPSDRFFAERPEGSVSTLKIQRTQQEDSAVYLCASSLVGARQFFGPGTRLTVL.

This clonotype has a handful of counts. The chain combines TRBV6-1 with TRBJ1-2; TRBD1 might be the D (6 bases). Germline loops: CDR1 MNHNS, CDR2 SASEGT. Between the trimmed V and J ends, which lost 7 bases and 4 bases, there was a span of 16 bases. The CDR3 consists of 14 residues. CDR3 coding DNA: TGTGCCAGCACCGACAGGAGGGAGACCTATGGCTACACCTTC. Its translation: CASTDRRETYGYTF.

There are a few counts of this clonotype. The chain uses TRBV20-1 and TRBJ1-1; D call uncertain. V dropped 0 bases and J dropped 2 bases, with 7 bases sitting between them. The CDR3 extends over 13 amino acids. From germline, CDR1 is DFQATT and CDR2 SNEGSKA (reference sequence). The CDR3 spells CSARDPGNTEAFF. DNA for the CDR3: TGCAGTGCTAGAGATCCGGGTAACACTGAAGCTTTCTTT.

The chain uses TRBV24-1 and TRBJ2-1; D is uncertain. V lost 4 bases and J lost 4, with 13 bases in between. The CDR3 loop spans 15 amino acids. Germline V CDR1 and CDR2: KGHDR, SFDVKD. The CDR3 sequence is CATSDPARQYNEQFF. CDR3 bases: TGTGCCACCAGTGACCCCGCTAGGCAATACAATGAGCAGTTCTTC.

This clonotype was recorded many times. The V gene is TRBV3-1, the J gene TRBJ2-3; 11 bases agree with TRBD2. V trimming: 4 bases; J trimming: 2 bases; junction bases outside the gene matches: 8. CDR3 size: 17 residues. The germline V gene has CDR1 LGHDT and CDR2 YNNKEL (reference sequence). CDR3 sequence reads: CASSRGGLAALTDTQYF. CDR3 nucleotides: TGTGCCAGCAGCCGCGGGGGACTAGCGGCCCTCACAGATACGCAGTATTTT.

This clonotype was observed many times. The chain links TRBV28 to TRBJ2-2, with 7 nucleotides matching TRBD2. Germline V CDR1 and CDR2: MDHEN, SYDVKM. The CDR3 has 17 residues. The V gene end was trimmed by 6 bases and the J gene end by 7 bases; junction bases not matched to a gene: 17. The CDR3 sequence: CASRRTAGAPGGGELFF. The CDR3 nucleotides read TGTGCCAGCAGACGAACCGCGGGAGCCCCGGGGGGCGGGGAGCTGTTTTTT.

This clonotype came up many times. V is TRBV18 and J is TRBJ1-1; 9 nucleotides line up with TRBD1. In germline, CDR1 is KGHSH, CDR2 LQKENI. This CDR3 is 15 amino acids long. Trimming at V came to 4 bases and at J to 1 base, leaving 4 bases not matched to a gene. CDR3 nucleotide sequence: TGTGCCAGCTCACTAACGGGACAGGGGAACACTGAAGCTTTCTTT. As protein: CASSLTGQGNTEAFF.

This clonotype was seen a handful of times. The J gene is TRBJ2-3, the V gene TRBV7-6, with 10 bases fitting TRBD2. The CDR3 spans 17 residues. In germline, CDR1 is SGHVS, CDR2 FNYEAQ. After removal of 2 bases from V and 2 bases from J, the junction contained 7 bases not matched to a gene. The CDR3 DNA is TGTGCCAGCAGCTTATCCCGGCTAGCGGGAGCCACAGATACGCAGTATTTT. It codes for CASSLSRLAGATDTQYF.

The chain employs TRBV2 and TRBJ2-1; a possible D gene is TRBD1 (6 bases). The CDR3 runs 16 residues. CDR1 and CDR2 from the germline V gene are SNHLY and FYNNEI. The V end was cut by 4 bases, the J end by 4 bases, with 17 bases between. DNA for the CDR3: TGTGCCAGCAGTGTGGCGCCGGGACACCAATACAATGAGCAGTTCTTC. Translation: CASSVAPGHQYNEQFF. Looking up the rest from reference TRBV2 and TRBJ2-1 gives the full variable domain: EPEVTQTPSHQVTQMGQEVILRCVPISNHLYFYWYRQILGQKVEFLVSFYNNEISEKSEIFDDQFSVERPDGSNFTLKIRSTKLEDSAMYFCASSVAPGHQYNEQFFGPGTRLTVL.

The gene calls are TRBV29-1 and TRBJ2-7; D unclear. Trimming removed 2 bases at V and 6 bases at J, with 11 bases between. CDR3 size: 12 residues. CDR1 is SQVTM and CDR2 is ANQGSEA in the germline V gene. The CDR3 spells CSVELWESEQYF. In DNA, the CDR3 is TGCAGCGTTGAACTATGGGAATCCGAGCAGTACTTC.

V gene TRBV20-1 combines with J gene TRBJ2-1; D not resolved. Germline CDR1 DFQATT, CDR2 SNEGSKA (reference sequence). V shed 0 bases and J shed 8 bases, with 8 bases lying between them. The CDR3 has 12 amino acids. CDR3 sequence reads: CSARDDSDEQFF. DNA for the CDR3: TGCAGTGCTAGAGATGATTCAGATGAGCAGTTCTTC.